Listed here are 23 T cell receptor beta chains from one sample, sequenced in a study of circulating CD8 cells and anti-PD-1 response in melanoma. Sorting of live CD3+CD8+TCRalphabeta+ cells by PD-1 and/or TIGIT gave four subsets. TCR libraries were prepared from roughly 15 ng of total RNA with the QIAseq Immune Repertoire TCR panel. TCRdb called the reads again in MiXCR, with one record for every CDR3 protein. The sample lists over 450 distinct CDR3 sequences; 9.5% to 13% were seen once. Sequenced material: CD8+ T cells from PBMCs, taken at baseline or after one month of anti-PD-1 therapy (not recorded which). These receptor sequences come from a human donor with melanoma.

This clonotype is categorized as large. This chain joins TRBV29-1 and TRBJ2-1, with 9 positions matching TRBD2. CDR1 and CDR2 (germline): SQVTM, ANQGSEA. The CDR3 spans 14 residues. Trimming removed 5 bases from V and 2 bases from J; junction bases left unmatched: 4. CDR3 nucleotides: TGCAGCGTTCTAGGACTAGCGACCTACAATGAGCAGTTCTTC. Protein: CSVLGLATYNEQFF.

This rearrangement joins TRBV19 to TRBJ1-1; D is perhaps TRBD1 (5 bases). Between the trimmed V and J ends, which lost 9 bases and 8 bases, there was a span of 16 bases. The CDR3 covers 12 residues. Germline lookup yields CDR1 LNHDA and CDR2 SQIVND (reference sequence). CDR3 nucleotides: TGTGCCAGCGGCCCCGGGACGGAGGAAGCTTTCTTT. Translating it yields CASGPGTEEAFF.

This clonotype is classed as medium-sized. The CDR3 region is CASSDPGNEQFF. CDR3 bases: TGTGCCAGCAGTGATCCCGGCAATGAGCAGTTCTTC. The chain uses TRBV6-1 and TRBJ2-1; no definite D call. V was clipped by 3 bases and J by 6 bases, with 6 bases between them. Germline CDR1 reads MNHNS; CDR2 reads SASEGT. The CDR3 runs to 12 residues.

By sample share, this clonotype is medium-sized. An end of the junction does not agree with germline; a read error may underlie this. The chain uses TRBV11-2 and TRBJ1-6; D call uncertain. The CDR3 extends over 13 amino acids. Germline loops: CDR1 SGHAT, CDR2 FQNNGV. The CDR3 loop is CASSLDKGAPRHF. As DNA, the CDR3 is TGTGCCAGCAGCTTAGATAAGGGAGCCCCCCGCCACTTT.

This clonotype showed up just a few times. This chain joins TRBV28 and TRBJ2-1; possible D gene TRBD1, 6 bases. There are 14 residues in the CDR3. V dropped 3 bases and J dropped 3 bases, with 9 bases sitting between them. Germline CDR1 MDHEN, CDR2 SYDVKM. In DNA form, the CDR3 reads TGTGCCAGCAGTTTTGAAGGGGGCTACAATGAGCAGTTCTTC. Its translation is CASSFEGGYNEQFF.

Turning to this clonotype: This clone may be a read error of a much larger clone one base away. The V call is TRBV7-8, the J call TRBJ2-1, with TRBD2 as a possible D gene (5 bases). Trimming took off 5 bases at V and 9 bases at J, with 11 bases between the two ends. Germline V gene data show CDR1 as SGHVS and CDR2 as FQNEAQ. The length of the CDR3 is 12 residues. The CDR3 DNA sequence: TGTGCCAGCAGCACACTAGTAAGTGAGCAGTTCTTC. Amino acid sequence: CASSTLVSEQFF.

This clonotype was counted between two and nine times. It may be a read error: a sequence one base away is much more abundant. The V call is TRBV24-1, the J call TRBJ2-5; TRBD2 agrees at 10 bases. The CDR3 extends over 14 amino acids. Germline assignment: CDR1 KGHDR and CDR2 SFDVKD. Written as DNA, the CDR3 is TGTGCCACCGGGCCTAGCGGGGGAGAAGAGGCCCAGTACTTC. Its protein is CATGPSGGEEAQYF.

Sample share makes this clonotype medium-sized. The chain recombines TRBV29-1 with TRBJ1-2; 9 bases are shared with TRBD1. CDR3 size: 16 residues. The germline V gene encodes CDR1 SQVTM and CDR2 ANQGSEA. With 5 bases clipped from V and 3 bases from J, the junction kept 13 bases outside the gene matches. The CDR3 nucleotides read TGCAGCGTTCCCCAGCCGGGACAGGGTGGACACTATGGCTACACCTTC. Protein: CSVPQPGQGGHYGYTF.

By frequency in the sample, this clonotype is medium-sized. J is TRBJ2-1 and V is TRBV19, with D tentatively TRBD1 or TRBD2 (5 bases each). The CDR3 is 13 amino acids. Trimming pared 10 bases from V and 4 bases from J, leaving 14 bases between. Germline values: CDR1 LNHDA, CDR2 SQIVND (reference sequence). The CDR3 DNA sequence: TGTGCCACCGGGGCCCTTACATACAATGAGCAGTTCTTC. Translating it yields CATGALTYNEQFF.

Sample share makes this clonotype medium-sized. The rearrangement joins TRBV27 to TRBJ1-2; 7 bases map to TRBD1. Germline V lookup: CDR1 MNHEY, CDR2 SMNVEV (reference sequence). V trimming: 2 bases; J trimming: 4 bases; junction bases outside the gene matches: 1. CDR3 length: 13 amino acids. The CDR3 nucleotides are TGTGCCAGCAGTTTAACAGGGGCCTATGGCTACACCTTC. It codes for CASSLTGAYGYTF.

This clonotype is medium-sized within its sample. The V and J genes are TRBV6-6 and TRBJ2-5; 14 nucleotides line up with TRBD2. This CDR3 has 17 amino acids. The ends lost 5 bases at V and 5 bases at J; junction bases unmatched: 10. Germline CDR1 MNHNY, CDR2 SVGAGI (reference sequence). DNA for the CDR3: TGTGCCAGCAGTGTCTCAAGACTAGCGGGGGGGGAGGAGACCCAGTACTTC. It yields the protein CASSVSRLAGGEETQYF.

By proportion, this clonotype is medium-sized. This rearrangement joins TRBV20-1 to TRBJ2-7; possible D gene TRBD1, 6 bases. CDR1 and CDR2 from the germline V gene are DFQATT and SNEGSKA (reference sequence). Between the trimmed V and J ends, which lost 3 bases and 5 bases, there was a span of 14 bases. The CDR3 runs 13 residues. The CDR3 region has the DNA TGCAGTGCTAGGTTTACGAGGGACAACGAGCAGTACTTC. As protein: CSARFTRDNEQYF.

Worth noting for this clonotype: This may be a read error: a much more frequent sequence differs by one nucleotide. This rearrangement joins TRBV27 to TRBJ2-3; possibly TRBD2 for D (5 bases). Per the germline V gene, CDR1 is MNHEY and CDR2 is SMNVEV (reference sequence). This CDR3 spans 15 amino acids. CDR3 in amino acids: CAGSLLAKSTDTQYF. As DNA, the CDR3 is TGTGCCGGCAGTTTATTAGCGAAGTCCACAGATACGCAGTATTTT.

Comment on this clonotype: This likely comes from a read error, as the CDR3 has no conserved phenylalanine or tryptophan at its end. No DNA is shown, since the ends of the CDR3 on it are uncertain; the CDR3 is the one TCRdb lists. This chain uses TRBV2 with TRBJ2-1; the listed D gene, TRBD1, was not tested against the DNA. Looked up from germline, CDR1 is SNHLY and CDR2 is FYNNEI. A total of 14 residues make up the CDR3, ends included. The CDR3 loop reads CACSALRTTSERFS.

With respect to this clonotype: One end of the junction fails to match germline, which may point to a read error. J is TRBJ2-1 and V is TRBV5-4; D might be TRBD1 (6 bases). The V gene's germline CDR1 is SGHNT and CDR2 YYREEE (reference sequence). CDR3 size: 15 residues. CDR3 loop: CASTAADSPYNEQFF. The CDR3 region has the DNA TGTGCCAGCACCGCCGCGGACAGCCCCTACAATGAGCAGTTCTTT.

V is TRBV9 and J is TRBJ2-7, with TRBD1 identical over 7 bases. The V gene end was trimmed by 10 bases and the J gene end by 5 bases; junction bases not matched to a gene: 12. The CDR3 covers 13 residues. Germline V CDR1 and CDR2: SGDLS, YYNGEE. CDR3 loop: CASSVVGGDEQYF. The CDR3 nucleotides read TGTGCCTCCAGCGTAGTAGGGGGCGACGAGCAGTACTTC.

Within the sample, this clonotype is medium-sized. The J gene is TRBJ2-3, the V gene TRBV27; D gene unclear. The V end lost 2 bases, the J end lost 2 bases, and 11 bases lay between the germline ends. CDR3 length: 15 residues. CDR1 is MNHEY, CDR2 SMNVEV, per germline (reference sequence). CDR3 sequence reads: CASSLAIFDTDTQYF. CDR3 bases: TGTGCCAGCAGTTTAGCGATTTTTGACACAGATACGCAGTATTTT.

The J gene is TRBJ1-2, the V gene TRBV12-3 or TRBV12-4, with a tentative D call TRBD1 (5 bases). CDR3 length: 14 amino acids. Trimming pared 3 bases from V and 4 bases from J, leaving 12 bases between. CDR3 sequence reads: CASSFGDSPYGYTF. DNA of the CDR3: TGTGCCAGCAGTTTCGGTGACAGCCCCTATGGCTACACCTTC.

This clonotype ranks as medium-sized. In DNA, the CDR3 is TGTGCCAGCAGTTACTCGATGATAGAATCCTCCTACAATGAGCAGTTCTTC. Its translation is CASSYSMIESSYNEQFF. This sequence joins TRBV6-6 and TRBJ2-1; D gene unclear. The length of the CDR3 is 17 residues. The ends were cut back, 0 bases at V and 0 bases at J, with 12 bases in the middle. In germline, CDR1 is MNHNY, CDR2 SVGAGI (reference sequence).

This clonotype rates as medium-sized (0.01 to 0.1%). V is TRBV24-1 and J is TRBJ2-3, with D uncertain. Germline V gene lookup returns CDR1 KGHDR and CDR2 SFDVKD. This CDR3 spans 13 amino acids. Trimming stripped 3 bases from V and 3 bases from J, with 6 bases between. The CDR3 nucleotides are TGTGCCACCAGTGATGCAGAGACAGATACGCAGTATTTT. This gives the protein CATSDAETDTQYF.

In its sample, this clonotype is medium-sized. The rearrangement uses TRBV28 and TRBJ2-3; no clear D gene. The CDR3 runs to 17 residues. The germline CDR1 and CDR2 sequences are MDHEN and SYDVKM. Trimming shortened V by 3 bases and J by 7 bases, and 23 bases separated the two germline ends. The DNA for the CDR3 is TGTGCCAGCAGTTTTCCCCGATCAGACCCGAGCACGAATACGCAGTATTTT. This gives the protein CASSFPRSDPSTNTQYF.

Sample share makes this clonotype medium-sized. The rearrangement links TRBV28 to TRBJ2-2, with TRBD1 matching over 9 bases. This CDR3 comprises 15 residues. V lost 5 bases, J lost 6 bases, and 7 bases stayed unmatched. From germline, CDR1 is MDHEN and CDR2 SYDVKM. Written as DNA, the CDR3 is TGTGCCAGCAGTCTAGCCTGGACAGGGGCCGGGGAGCTGTTTTTT. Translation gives CASSLAWTGAGELFF.

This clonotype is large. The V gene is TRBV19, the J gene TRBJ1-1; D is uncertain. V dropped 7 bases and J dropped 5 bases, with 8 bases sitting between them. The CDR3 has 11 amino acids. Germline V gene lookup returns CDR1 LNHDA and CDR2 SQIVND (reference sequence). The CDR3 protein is CASKWATEAFF. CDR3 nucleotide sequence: TGTGCCAGTAAATGGGCAACTGAAGCTTTCTTT.